This TCR beta chain came from a study of blood T cell repertoires in COVID-19 (TCRdb year 2020). Broadly, across the study: Samples from collaborators originated in the United States, Italy and Spain and spanned both the acute and convalescent phases of COVID-19. The sample metadata nearly always contained a de-identified subject ID, COVID-19 status, age in years and sex. Where available, HLA class I and class II types were obtained from metadata supplied by the sample provider rather than from assay-based typing. The samples were drawn from the first 160 participants of the ongoing ImmuneRACE study and from under 1,500 subjects provided by 6 global collaborators. A freely available public database, intended as a resource for researchers studying the immune response to SARS-CoV-2, is where the repertoires were released. The prospective study material was composed of cDNA or gDNA derived from T cells, B-cell-depleted T cells, or PBMCs. Deeply sampled blood TCRbeta repertoires from subjects exposed to, actively infected with, or recovered from COVID-19 were included in the dataset.

About this clone: Which antigen it targets is not known. No base qualities exist here, and no much larger clone lies one base off it.

The immunoSEQ Assay, a bias-controlled multiplex PCR, was used to amplify TCRbeta CDR3 regions from genomic DNA. The original pipeline was this. Within the assay, amplification of reference gene primers was used to estimate how many nucleated cells each sample contained. To quantify the absolute abundance of each unique TCRbeta CDR3 rearrangement, sequence reads were collapsed and filtered. For each sample, productive Simpson clonality was calculated by taking the square root of Simpson's diversity index across productive rearrangements. TCRdb took this table from immuneACCESS and kept in-frame rearrangements with V and J called. Such tables lack part of the clones; where checked against another copy, unresolved V genes explain under half of the gap, and the rest is unexplained. Clonal size and the V and J genes are those of that table, whereas D and trimming came from the DNA. The sample records roughly 230,000 clones, around 90% of which are singletons. The top ten clonotypes cover around 0.7% of the sample.

Whole blood was collected in K2EDTA tubes by collaborating institutions according to the institutions' own protocols. For TCRbeta analysis, collaborator samples were shipped as frozen whole blood, as isolated PBMCs, or as DNA extracted from either sample type. CDR1 LNHDA and CDR2 SQIVND are derived from the germline V gene (reference sequence). Unmatched junction bases come to 4, with V trimmed by 5 bases and J by 4 bases. There are 14 amino acids in the CDR3, from cysteine to phenylalanine inclusive. Only the CDR3 DNA is retained, 42 bases long and in frame from the first base. Overall results and qualifications from the work: Clinical and demographic metadata were provided uncurated, with the amount varying by source and participant.

The sequencing input was peripheral blood. The chain links TRBV19 with TRBJ1-4, with 7 junctional bases fitting TRBD1. The receptor was isolated from a human donor in a cohort sampled during active COVID-19. The DNA sequence is as follows: TGTGCCAGTAGTCGACAGGGACTTAATGAAAAACTGTTTTTT. This codes for CASSRQGLNEKLFF.